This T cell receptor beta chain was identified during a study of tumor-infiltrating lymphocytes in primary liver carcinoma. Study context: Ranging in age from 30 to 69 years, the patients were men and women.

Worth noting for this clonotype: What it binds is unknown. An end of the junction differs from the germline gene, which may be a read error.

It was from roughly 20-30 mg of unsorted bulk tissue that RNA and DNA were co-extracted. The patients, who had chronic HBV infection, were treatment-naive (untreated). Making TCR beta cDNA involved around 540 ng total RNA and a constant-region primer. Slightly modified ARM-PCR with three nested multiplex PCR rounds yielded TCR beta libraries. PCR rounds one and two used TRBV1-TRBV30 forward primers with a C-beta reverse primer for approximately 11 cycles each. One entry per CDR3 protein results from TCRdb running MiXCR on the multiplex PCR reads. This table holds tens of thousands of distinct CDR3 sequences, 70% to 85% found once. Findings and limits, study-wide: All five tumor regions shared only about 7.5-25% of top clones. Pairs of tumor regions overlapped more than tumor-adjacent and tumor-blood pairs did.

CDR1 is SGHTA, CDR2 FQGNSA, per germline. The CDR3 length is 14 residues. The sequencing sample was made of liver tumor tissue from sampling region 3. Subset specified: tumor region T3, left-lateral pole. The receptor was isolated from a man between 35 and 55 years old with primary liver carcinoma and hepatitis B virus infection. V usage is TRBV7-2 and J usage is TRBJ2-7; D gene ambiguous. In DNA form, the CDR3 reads TGTGCCAGCAGCTTAAGCGACCGGACCTACGAGCAGCACTTC. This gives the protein CASSLSDRTYEQHF.